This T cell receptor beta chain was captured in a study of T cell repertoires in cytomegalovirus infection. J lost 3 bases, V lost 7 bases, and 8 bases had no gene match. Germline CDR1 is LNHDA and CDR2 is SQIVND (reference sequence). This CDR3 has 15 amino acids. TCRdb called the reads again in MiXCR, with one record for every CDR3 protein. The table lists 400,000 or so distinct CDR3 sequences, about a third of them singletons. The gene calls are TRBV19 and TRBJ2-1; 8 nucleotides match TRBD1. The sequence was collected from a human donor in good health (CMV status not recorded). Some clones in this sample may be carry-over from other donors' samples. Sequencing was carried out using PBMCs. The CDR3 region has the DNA TGTGCCAGTAACCATGACAGGGGAAGCTACAATGAGCAGTTCTTC. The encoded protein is CASNHDRGSYNEQFF.